This T cell receptor (beta chain) was sequenced for a study of HIV-infected patients and healthy controls. Reverse transcription used around 500 ng RNA and constant-region primers for alpha and beta. Separate chain-specific third strand synthesis with multiplexing indices produced the alpha and beta libraries. One entry per CDR3 protein results from TCRdb running MiXCR on the 5' RACE reads. The sample records roughly 10,000 distinct CDR3 sequences, 6.5% to 10% being singletons. This clonotype is labeled medium-sized. What it binds is not known. All unsorted peripheral T cells were captured because whole blood was used without fractionation. The germline V and J ends were trimmed by 3 bases and 1 base, with 12 bases remaining between them. Germline loops: CDR1 KGHSH, CDR2 LQKENI. This CDR3 is 15 amino acids long. General study findings and limits: When repertoires were size-matched, rare events in HIV-infected data became overweighted. HIV-infected patients shared fewer CDR3 sequences between individuals than healthy controls.

The rearrangement links TRBV18 to TRBJ2-5; D possibly corresponds to TRBD1 (6 bases). The receptor's source is an adult in good health. The sample taken for sequencing was blood. CDR3 bases: TGTGCCAGCTCACCTACCCAGGGGTTCCAAGAGACCCAGTACTTC. It specifies CASSPTQGFQETQYF.